These 5 T cell receptor beta chains share one sample of origin, sequenced in a study of blood T cell repertoires in COVID-19. This table comes from immunoSEQ multiplex PCR, and its TCRdb copy is limited to in-frame clones, with some not included. In the table there are 250,000 to 300,000 clones, 89% of which are singletons. The sample comprised PBMCs or T cells enriched from blood (not recorded which). The receptors shown here come from a woman aged 40 to 49 who had recovered from COVID-19.

The chain is built from TRBV6-6 and TRBJ1-5; perhaps TRBD1 as D (6 bases). The V end was cut by 8 bases, the J end by 6 bases, with 20 bases between. CDR1 MNHNY and CDR2 SVGAGI come from the germline V gene (reference sequence). The CDR3 consists of 15 residues. The CDR3 loop is CASLTGGARGQPQHF. The CDR3, as DNA: TGTGCCAGCCTGACTGGGGGGGCGCGGGGTCAGCCCCAGCATTTT.

The chain is built from TRBV9 and TRBJ2-1; 7 bases are shared with TRBD2. Trimming removed 3 bases from V and 6 bases from J; junction bases left unmatched: 6. CDR1 and CDR2 (germline): SGDLS, YYNGEE. This CDR3 is built from 14 residues. The CDR3 region has the DNA TGTGCCAGCAGCGGTAGGGGAGGGTCCAATGAGCAGTTCTTC. This gives the protein CASSGRGGSNEQFF. Supplemented by reference TRBV9 and TRBJ2-1, the full variable domain reads DSGVTQTPKHLITATGQRVTLRCSPRSGDLSVYWYQQSLDQGLQFLIQYYNGEERAKGNILERFSAQQFPDLHSELNLSSLELGDSALYFCASSGRGGSNEQFFGPGTRLTVL.

The chain couples TRBV7-6 to TRBJ1-1; tentatively, D is TRBD1 (5 bases). This CDR3 comprises 15 residues. The V end lost 5 bases, the J end lost 1 base, and 14 bases lay between the germline ends. CDR1 and CDR2 (germline): SGHVS, FNYEAQ. The DNA for the CDR3 is TGTGCCAGCAGCCCACGTCGGCAGGGGAACACTGAAGCTTTCTTT. Translated: CASSPRRQGNTEAFF.

V is TRBV7-3 and J is TRBJ1-2; 9 nucleotides match TRBD1. Germline assignment: CDR1 SGHTA and CDR2 FQGTGA. Trimming took 6 bases from V and 8 from J; bases not matched to a gene: 19. This CDR3 has 17 residues. The CDR3 protein is CASSASREGQGETGYTF. In DNA form, the CDR3 reads TGTGCCAGCAGTGCAAGCCGTGAGGGACAGGGAGAAACGGGCTACACCTTC.

The chain has TRBV2 and TRBJ1-2; tentative D call: TRBD1 (6 bases). This CDR3 comprises 13 residues. V lost 4 bases, J lost 2 bases, and 8 bases lay in between. Germline V lookup: CDR1 SNHLY, CDR2 FYNNEI. CDR3 protein: CASSGGQNYGYTF. In DNA, the CDR3 is TGTGCCAGCAGTGGGGGACAAAACTATGGCTACACCTTC. Filled out from reference TRBV2 and TRBJ1-2, the complete variable domain reads EPEVTQTPSHQVTQMGQEVILRCVPISNHLYFYWYRQILGQKVEFLVSFYNNEISEKSEIFDDQFSVERPDGSNFTLKIRSTKLEDSAMYFCASSGGQNYGYTFGSGTRLTVV.